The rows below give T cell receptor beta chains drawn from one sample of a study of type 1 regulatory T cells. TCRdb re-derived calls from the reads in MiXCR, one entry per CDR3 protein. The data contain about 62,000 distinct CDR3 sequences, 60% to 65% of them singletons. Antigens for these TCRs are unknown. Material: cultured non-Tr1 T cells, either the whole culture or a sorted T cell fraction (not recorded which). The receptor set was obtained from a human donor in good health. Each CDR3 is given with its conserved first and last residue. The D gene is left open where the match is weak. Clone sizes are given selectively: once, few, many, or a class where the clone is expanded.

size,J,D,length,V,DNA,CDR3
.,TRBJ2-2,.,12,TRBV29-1,TGCAGCGGTTCCACAGACACCGGGGAGCTGTTTTTT,CSGSTDTGELFF
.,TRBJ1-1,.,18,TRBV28,TGTGCCAGCCCAACGAGAGGGGTGGTTTTACCACCGGACACTGAAGCTTTCTTT,CASPTRGVVLPPDTEAFF
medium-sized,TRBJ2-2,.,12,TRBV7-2,TGTGCCAGCAGCTTAGACACCGGGGAGCTGTTTTTT,CASSLDTGELFF
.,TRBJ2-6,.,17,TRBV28,TGTGCCAGCAGTGGAATACCCAGAGTCTCTGGGGCCAACGTCCTGACTTTC,CASSGIPRVSGANVLTF
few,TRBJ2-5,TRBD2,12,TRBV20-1,TGCAGTGCCATCCGAGTGGGGGGGGCCCAGTACTTC,CSAIRVGGAQYF
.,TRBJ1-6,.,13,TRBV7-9,TGTGCCAGCAGCTTAGAGTATAATTCACCCCTCCACTTT,CASSLEYNSPLHF
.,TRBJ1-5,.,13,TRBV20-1,TGCAGTGCTAGTCAGACGGGGGATCCGCCCCAGCATTTT,CSASQTGDPPQHF
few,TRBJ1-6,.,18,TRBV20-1,TGCAGTGCTAGATCGGGGGGTGCCGCGCGCCGCTCGGGTTCACCCCTCCACTTT,CSARSGGAARRSGSPLHF
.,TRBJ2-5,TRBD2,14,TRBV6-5,TGTGCCAGCACCCCTCTTGCGGGAGAAGAGACCCAGTACTTC,CASTPLAGEETQYF
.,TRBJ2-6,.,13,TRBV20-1,TGCAGTGCTAGAGACTCTGGGGCCAACGTCCTGACTTTC,CSARDSGANVLTF
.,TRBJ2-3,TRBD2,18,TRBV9,TGTGCCAGCAGCCTCGAATTGACTAGCGGGATGAACACAGATACGCAGTATTTT,CASSLELTSGMNTDTQYF
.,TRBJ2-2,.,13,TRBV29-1,TGCAGCGCAACTGGGTCGAACACCGGGGAGCTGTTTTTT,CSATGSNTGELFF
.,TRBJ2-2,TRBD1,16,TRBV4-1,TGCGCCAGCAGCCAAAGGACAGGGACGAACACCGGGGAGCTGTTTTTT,CASSQRTGTNTGELFF
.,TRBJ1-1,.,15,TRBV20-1,TGCAGTGCTAGCGAAAGGAGGAGGTCGAACACTGAAGCTTTCTTT,CSASERRRSNTEAFF
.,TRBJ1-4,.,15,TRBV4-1,TGCGCCAGCAGCCAAGAGGGGGGCCACGGGGAAAAACTGTTTTTT,CASSQEGGHGEKLFF